The TCR beta chain described here comes from a study of blood T cell repertoires in COVID-19. On the study more broadly: T cells, B-cell-depleted T cells, or PBMCs supplied cDNA or gDNA.

TCRdb's table, derived via immunoSEQ multiplex PCR, lists solely in-frame clones and lacks some. The sample lists more than 200,000 clones, roughly 86% occurring once. What the recovered Cohort 3 donors had was two negative PCRs, clearance, or symptom resolution. This TCR derives from a woman aged 45-65 years who had recovered from COVID-19. The specimen was PBMCs or T cells enriched from blood (not recorded which).

The CDR3 nucleotides are TGCGCCAGCAGTCCAAGGACTAGCGGATTTTACAATGAGCAGTTCTTC. The encoded protein is CASSPRTSGFYNEQFF. The chain uses TRBV4-1 and TRBJ2-1, with 10 bases lining up with TRBD2. The CDR3 has 16 residues. Germline V gene lookup returns CDR1 MGHRA and CDR2 YSYEKL. V dropped 6 bases and J dropped 4; count of bases not matched to a gene: 9.